This T cell receptor (beta chain) was identified during a study of T cell responses to AZD1222 COVID-19 vaccine. Study-level points and caveats: White British donors predominated, females outnumbered males, and clonal diversity was possibly underestimated.

The CDR3 sequence is 16 residues long. With 4 bases clipped from V and 4 bases from J, the junction kept 13 bases outside the gene matches. Germline CDR1 is SGHNT and CDR2 is YYREEE (reference sequence). On this clone: Antigen: not known.

Method: immunoSEQ multiplex PCR; TCRdb's copy keeps in-frame clones and lacks some. The sample includes more than 110,000 clones, about 92% seen only once; the top ten take around 3.5%. The sample consisted of peripheral blood, taken 28 days after the second AZD1222 dose. This chain connects TRBV5-4 to TRBJ2-7; 8 nucleotides align to TRBD2. The source is an adult who received the AZD1222 COVID-19 vaccine. Written as DNA, the CDR3 is TGTGCCAGCAGCCCCACTAGCGGTGGTGGGGCTTACGAGCAGTACTTC. This codes for CASSPTSGGGAYEQYF.